Listed below are T cell receptor beta chains from one sample, sequenced in a study of tumor and adjacent non-tumor tissue in lung cancer. TCRdb passed the multiplex PCR reads through MiXCR, listing each CDR3 protein once. The sample holds around 79,000 distinct CDR3 sequences, 72% seen once. Sequencing used lung tumor tissue. The receptor source for this set is a middle-aged woman with non-small cell lung cancer. Both conserved end residues are part of each CDR3. D genes are given only for firm matches. Clone size appears in some rows only: once, few, many, or a class for an expanded clone.

d_call j_call clone_size v_call cdr3_nt cdr3_aa
. TRBJ2-3 . TRBV11-2 TGTGCCAGCAGCCACACGGACACAGACAGTACGCAGTATTTT CASSHTDTDSTQYF
. TRBJ2-5 . TRBV6-1 TGTGCCAGCAGTGACGTTAACCCCGAGACCCAGTACTTC CASSDVNPETQYF
. TRBJ2-6 . TRBV6-5 TGTGCCAGCAGTTACGGGAGTAGTGGGAGTGGGGCCAACGTCCTGACTTTC CASSYGSSGSGANVLTF
. TRBJ2-3 few TRBV11-2 TGTGCCAACAGCTTAGTTGGTAGCACAGATACTCAGTATTTT CANSLVGSTDTQYF
. TRBJ1-2 . TRBV11-2 TGTGCCAGCAGCCAATTGAACTATGGCTTCACCTTC CASSQLNYGFTF
. TRBJ2-3 once TRBV7-9 TGTGCCAGCAGCTTAGGGGGGCCACCCGATATGCAGTATTTT CASSLGGPPDMQYF
TRBD1 TRBJ2-2 . TRBV20-1 TGCAGTGCTAGGTCCCTCACAGGGGGCTTCACCCGGGAGATGTTTTTT CSARSLTGGFTREMFF
TRBD2 TRBJ2-7 medium-sized TRBV11-3 TGTGCCAGCAGGGGACTAGGCGAGCAGTACTTC CASRGLGEQYF
. TRBJ2-7 . TRBV20-1 TGTAGTCCATCCCCGGGACGGGGTGACTACGAGCAGTACTTC CSPSPGRGDYEQYF
. TRBJ2-7 . TRBV28 TGTGTCAGCAGCAGACCTGGCTTTGATAGAGAGCAGTACTTC CVSSRPGFDREQYF
TRBD1 TRBJ2-5 few TRBV11-2 TGTGCCAGCAGCCTCTCCCTGGGACAGGGTGTGACCCAGTACTTC CASSLSLGQGVTQYF
. TRBJ1-5 once TRBV6-6 TGTGCCAGAAGTTACCCGGGAGACGGCAAACAGCCCCAGCATTTT CARSYPGDGKQPQHF
TRBD2 TRBJ2-1 . TRBV11-3 TGTGCCAGCAGCTTAGCGATGCCTAGCGGGAGGTGTAATGAGCAGTTCTTC CASSLAMPSGRCNEQFF
. TRBJ2-7 many TRBV20-1 TGCAGTGCTAGACCGGGGGCGTACGAGCAGTACTTC CSARPGAYEQYF
. TRBJ2-7 . TRBV28 TGTGCCAGCATAGGAGACACCGAGCAGTACTTC CASIGDTEQYF
. TRBJ2-1 many TRBV6-2/TRBV6-3 TGTGCCAGCAGCTTGGCCAATGAGCAGTTCTTC CASSLANEQFF
. TRBJ2-1 many TRBV7-6 TGTGCCAGCAGCATAGACTCCACCTACAATGAGCAGTTCTTC CASSIDSTYNEQFF
. TRBJ1-4 . TRBV6-5 TGTGCCAGTAGTTACAACACAGGGCCGAATGAAATACTGTTTTTT CASSYNTGPNEILFF
. TRBJ2-3 . TRBV29-1 TGCAGCGTTGGGTGGCGGGGCACAGATACGCAATATTTT CSVGWRGTDTQYF
. TRBJ1-6 many TRBV7-3 TGTGCCAGCAGCTCAACAGGGAACTATAATTCACCCCTCCACTTT CASSSTGNYNSPLHF
. TRBJ2-1 . TRBV6-5 TGTGCCAGCAGACCCTGGGCTAGACACAATGAGCAGTCCTTC CASRPWARHNEQSF
. TRBJ2-5 . TRBV20-1 TGCAGTGCTCCTTCCCTAGGGGAGGCCAAAGAGACCCAGTACTTC CSAPSLGEAKETQYF
TRBD2 TRBJ2-2 . TRBV23-1 TGCGCCAGCAGTCAAACCATCCAGCGGGAGGGCGGAACCGGGGAGCTGTTTTTT CASSQTIQREGGTGELFF
TRBD1 TRBJ2-7 large TRBV11-1 TGTGCCAGCAGCTTAGAGACAGGGACCTACGAGCAGTACTTC CASSLETGTYEQYF
TRBD2 TRBJ2-7 . TRBV4-2 TGTGCCAGCAGCCAAGATTATACAATCGGGGGGGCTACCTACGAACAGTACTTC CASSQDYTIGGATYEQYF
TRBD2 TRBJ2-5 . TRBV11-2 TGTGCCATCAGCCAGTCCACTAGCGGGCGGGAGATCCAGTACTTC CAISQSTSGREIQYF
. TRBJ1-3 many TRBV6-6 TGTGCCAGCAGCTCCGGGACGACCTCTGGAAACACCATATATTTT CASSSGTTSGNTIYF
. TRBJ2-2 . TRBV4-1 TGCGCCAGCAGCCAAGAATGGGCTACGAACGACGGGGAGCTGTTTTTT CASSQEWATNDGELFF
TRBD1 TRBJ1-6 medium-sized TRBV11-2 TGTGCCAGCAGCTTTACAGGGGGCCTTAATTCACCCCTCCACTTT CASSFTGGLNSPLHF
TRBD1 TRBJ2-5 . TRBV7-3 TGTGCCTGCAGCTTAACAGGGGCGGACCAAGAGACCCAGTACTTC CACSLTGADQETQYF
. TRBJ1-6 few TRBV27 TGTGCCAGCAGTTTATCATCCGGGTCACCCCTCCACTTT CASSLSSGSPLHF
. TRBJ2-7 few TRBV29-1 TGCAGCGCGACTGGACGGAGTCCTGCCGTCTACGAGCAGTATTTC CSATGRSPAVYEQYF
. TRBJ2-5 many TRBV28 TGTGCCAGCAACCCAGCGGTGAGGGAGACCCAGTACTTC CASNPAVRETQYF
TRBD1 TRBJ2-1 . TRBV20-1 TGCAGTGCTAGCGGGCCCGGGACAGGGGGCATCGATGAGCAGTTCTTC CSASGPGTGGIDEQFF
. TRBJ2-1 once TRBV29-1 TGCAGCGTTGAAGCTTTGAGACCCATAATCAATGAGCAATTCTTC CSVEALRPIINEQFF
. TRBJ2-3 . TRBV6-2/TRBV6-3 TGTGTCAACACAGATAGGGCTCGGAGCGGCGACACGCAGTATTTT CVNTDRARSGDTQYF
. TRBJ1-1 . TRBV11-3 TGTGCCTGCGAATGGTCGAGTAACGCGAACACTGAAGCTTTATTT CACEWSSNANTEALF
TRBD1 TRBJ2-7 . TRBV5-4 TGTGTCAGCAACTCAGGGACAGACTACGAGCAGTACTTC CVSNSGTDYEQYF
. TRBJ1-6 . TRBV5-4 TGTGCCAGCAGCTCCGGCTTGGGATTCTCACCCCTCCACTTT CASSSGLGFSPLHF
TRBD1 TRBJ1-1 . TRBV29-1 TGCAGCGTTCTTCAACAGGGGAGGGGCCACAGTGAAGCTTTCTTC CSVLQQGRGHSEAFF
. TRBJ2-5 many TRBV5-1 TGCGCCAGCAGCGAGCGAGCGGATCGGGAGACCCAGTACTTC CASSERADRETQYF
. TRBJ1-2 . TRBV11-3 TGTGCCAGCAACTCCAGCCGGATCCTGCGACATGGCTACACCTTC CASNSSRILRHGYTF
. TRBJ2-7 . TRBV12-3/TRBV12-4 TGTGTCAGCAGTTTCGAGTCTAGAGAGCAGTACTTC CVSSFESREQYF
. TRBJ1-4 . TRBV9 TGTGCCAGCAGCCCAAGGATGTTCACTAATGAAAAACTGTTTTTT CASSPRMFTNEKLFF
. TRBJ1-5 . TRBV11-2 TGCGCCAGCAGCTTATTGGGGGATCAGTCCCAGCATTTT CASSLLGDQSQHF
TRBD1 TRBJ2-7 . TRBV6-5 TGTGCCAGCAGTATAAGACAGGGGGTTGGCTACAAGCAGTACTTC CASSIRQGVGYKQYF
. TRBJ2-5 . TRBV5-4 TGTGCCAACAGCTTTGGCGGGGGCCAAGAGACCCAATACTTC CANSFGGGQETQYF
TRBD1 TRBJ1-6 . TRBV6-1 TGTGCCGTGACAGGGCAGGGTAATTCACCCCTCCAATTT CAVTGQGNSPLQF
. TRBJ2-3 many TRBV5-4 TGTGCCAGCAGCTTTGGGGGCGTGGATACGCAGTATTTT CASSFGGVDTQYF
. TRBJ2-1 many TRBV29-1 TGCAGCGGCAGGGACTCCAATGAGCAGTTCTTC CSGRDSNEQFF
. TRBJ2-3 . TRBV20-1 TGCAATGCTATTGGGGGGGGGACATCCTACACAGATACGTACTATTTT CNAIGGGTSYTDTYYF
. TRBJ2-7 . TRBV12-3/TRBV12-4 TGTGCCAGCGGTTCGCAGACAAGGACCTACGAGCAGTATTTC CASGSQTRTYEQYF
. TRBJ2-7 . TRBV11-2 TGTGACAGCAGCCCGGGGCTGGGGGCCTACGAGCAGTACTTC CDSSPGLGAYEQYF
. TRBJ2-1 many TRBV12-3/TRBV12-4 TGTGCCAGCAGTCCCCCCTTTGGCAGGGGCCTTTTCACTGAGCAGTTCTTC CASSPPFGRGLFTEQFF
. TRBJ1-1 . TRBV2 TGTGCCAGCAGCGATAATAGAAACACTGAAGCTTTCTTT CASSDNRNTEAFF